The 4 T cell receptor beta chains presented below share a single source sample, sequenced in a study of cytomegalovirus exposure and HLA in healthy donors. PCR employed 60 Vbeta and 13 Jbeta primers. The assay was immunoSEQ multiplex PCR, and TCRdb's table has in-frame clones only and misses some. The sample comprises around 120,000 clones, roughly 80% of which are singletons, and approximately 1.1% rests with the top ten. Sequenced input: PBMCs. These TCRs come from a boy between 10 and 17 years old in good health and CMV-seronegative.

The J gene is TRBJ1-5, the V gene TRBV5-7, with D possibly matching TRBD1 (5 bases). TRBV5-7 is labeled an ORF, and its function is uncertain. V was cut by 1 base and J by 2 bases, with 10 bases left in between. CDR3 length equals 15 residues. The CDR3 DNA reads TGTGCCAGCAGCTTGTGCAGGGAAGGCAATCAGCCCCAGCATTTT. This translates into CASSLCREGNQPQHF.

This clone was counted a single time. The chain uses TRBV27 and TRBJ1-1; the match to TRBD1 covers 9 bases. V was clipped by 5 bases and J by 5 bases; unmatched bases: 6. The germline gives CDR1 MNHEY, CDR2 SMNVEV (reference sequence). CDR3 length: 14 amino acids. This CDR3 is CASSLIQGATEAFF. As DNA, the CDR3 is TGTGCCAGCAGTCTGATACAGGGGGCTACTGAAGCTTTCTTT.

The chain joins TRBV19 to TRBJ1-2; TRBD1 matches at 7 bases. The CDR3 length is 15 residues. The J segment lost 6 bases and the V segment lost 6 bases, leaving 13 bases of the junction unmatched. In germline, CDR1 is LNHDA, CDR2 SQIVND (reference sequence). The CDR3 region is CASRTDRAFRDGYTF. As DNA, the CDR3 is TGTGCCAGTAGGACCGACAGGGCCTTTCGGGATGGCTACACCTTC.

The CDR3 nucleotides read TGTGCCACCTCCAGGGACTTCTGGGCTGACGAGCAGTACTTC. This translates into CATSRDFWADEQYF. J is TRBJ2-7 and V is TRBV19; D is perhaps TRBD2 (6 bases). Germline V gives CDR1 LNHDA, CDR2 SQIVND (reference sequence). The length of the CDR3 is 14 residues. V lost 10 bases, J lost 5 bases, and 21 bases lay in between.